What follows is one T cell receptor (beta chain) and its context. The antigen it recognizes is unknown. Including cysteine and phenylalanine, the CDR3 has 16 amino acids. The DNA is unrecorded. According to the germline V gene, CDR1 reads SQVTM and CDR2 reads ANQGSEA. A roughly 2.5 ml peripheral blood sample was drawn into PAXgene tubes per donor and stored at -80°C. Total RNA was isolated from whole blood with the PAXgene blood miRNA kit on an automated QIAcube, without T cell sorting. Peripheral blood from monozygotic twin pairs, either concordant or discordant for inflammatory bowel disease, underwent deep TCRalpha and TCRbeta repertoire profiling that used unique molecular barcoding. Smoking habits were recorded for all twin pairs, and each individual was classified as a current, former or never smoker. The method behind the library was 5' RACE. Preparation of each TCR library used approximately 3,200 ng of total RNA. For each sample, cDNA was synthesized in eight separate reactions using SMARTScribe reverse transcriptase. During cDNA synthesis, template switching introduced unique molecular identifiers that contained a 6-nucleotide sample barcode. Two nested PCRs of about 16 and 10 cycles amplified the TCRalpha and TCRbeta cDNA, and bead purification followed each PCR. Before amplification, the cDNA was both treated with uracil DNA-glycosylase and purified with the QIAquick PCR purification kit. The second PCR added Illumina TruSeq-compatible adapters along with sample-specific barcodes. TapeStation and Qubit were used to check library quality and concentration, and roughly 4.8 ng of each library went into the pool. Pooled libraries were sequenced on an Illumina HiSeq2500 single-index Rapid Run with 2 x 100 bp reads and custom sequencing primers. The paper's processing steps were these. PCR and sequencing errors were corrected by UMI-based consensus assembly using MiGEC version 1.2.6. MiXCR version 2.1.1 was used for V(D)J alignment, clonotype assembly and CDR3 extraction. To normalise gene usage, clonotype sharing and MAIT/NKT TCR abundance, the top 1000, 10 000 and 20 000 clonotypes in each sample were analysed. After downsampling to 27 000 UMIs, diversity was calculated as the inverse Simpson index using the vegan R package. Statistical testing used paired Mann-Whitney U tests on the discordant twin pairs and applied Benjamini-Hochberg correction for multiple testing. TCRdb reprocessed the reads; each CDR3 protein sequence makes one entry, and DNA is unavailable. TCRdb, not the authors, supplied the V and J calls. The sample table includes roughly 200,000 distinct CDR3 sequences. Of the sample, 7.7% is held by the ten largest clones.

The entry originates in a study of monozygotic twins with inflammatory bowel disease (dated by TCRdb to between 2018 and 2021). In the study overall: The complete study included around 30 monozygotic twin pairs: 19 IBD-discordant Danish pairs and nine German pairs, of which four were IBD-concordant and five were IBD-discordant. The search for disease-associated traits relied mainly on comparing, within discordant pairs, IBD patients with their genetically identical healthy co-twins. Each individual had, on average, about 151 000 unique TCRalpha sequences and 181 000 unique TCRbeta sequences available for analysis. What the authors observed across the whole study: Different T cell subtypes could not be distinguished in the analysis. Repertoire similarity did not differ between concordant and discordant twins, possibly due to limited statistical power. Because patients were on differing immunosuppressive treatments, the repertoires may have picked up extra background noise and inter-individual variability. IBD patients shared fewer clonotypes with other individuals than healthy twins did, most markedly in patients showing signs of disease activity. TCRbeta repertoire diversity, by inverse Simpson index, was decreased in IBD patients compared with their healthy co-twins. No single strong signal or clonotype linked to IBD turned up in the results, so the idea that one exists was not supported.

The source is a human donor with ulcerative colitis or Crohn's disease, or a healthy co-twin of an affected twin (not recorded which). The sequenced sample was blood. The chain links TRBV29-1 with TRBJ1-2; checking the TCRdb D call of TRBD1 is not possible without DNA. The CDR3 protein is CSVEVVPRDSFYGYTF.